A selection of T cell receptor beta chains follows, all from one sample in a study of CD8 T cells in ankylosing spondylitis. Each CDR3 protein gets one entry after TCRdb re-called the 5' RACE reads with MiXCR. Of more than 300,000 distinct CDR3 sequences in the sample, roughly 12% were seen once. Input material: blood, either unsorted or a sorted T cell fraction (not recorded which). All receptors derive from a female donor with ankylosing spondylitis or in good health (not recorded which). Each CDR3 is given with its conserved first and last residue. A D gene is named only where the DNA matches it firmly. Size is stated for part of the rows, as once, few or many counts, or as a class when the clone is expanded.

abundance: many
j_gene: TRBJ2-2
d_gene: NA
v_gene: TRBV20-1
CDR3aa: CSARTGRGGTGELFF
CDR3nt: TGCAGTGCTAGGACAGGGCGGGGAGGCACCGGGGAGCTGTTTTTT

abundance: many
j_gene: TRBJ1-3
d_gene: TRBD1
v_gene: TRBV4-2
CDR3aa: CASSQDGRGLGNTIYF
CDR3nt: TGTGCCAGCAGCCAAGACGGCAGGGGGCTAGGAAACACCATATATTTT

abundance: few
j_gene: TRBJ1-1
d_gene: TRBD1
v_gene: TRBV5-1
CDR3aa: CASSPRQGSHTEAFF
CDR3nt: TGCGCCAGCAGCCCTAGACAGGGTAGTCACACTGAAGCTTTCTTT

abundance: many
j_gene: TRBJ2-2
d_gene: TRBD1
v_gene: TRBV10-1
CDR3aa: CASRGQGASGELFF
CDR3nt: TGCGCCAGCCGGGGACAGGGGGCTTCCGGGGAGCTGTTTTTT

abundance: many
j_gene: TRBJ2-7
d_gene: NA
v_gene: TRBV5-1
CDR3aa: CASSLDGNSYEQYF
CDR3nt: TGCGCCAGCAGCTTGGACGGGAACTCCTACGAGCAGTACTTC

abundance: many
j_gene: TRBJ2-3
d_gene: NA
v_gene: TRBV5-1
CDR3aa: CASSLESGSTDTQYF
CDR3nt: TGCGCCAGCAGCTTGGAGAGCGGGAGCACAGATACGCAGTATTTT

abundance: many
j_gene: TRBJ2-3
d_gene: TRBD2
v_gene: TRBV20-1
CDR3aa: CSASRGGWADTQYF
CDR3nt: TGCAGTGCTAGCCGGGGGGGTTGGGCAGATACGCAGTATTTT

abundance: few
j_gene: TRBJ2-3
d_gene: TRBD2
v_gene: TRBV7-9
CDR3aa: CASSWPTSGSPDTQYF
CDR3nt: TGTGCCAGCAGCTGGCCAACTAGCGGGAGCCCAGATACGCAGTATTTT

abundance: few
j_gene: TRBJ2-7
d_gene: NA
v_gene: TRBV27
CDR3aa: CASIGGVSYEQYF
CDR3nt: TGTGCCAGCATTGGGGGTGTCTCCTACGAGCAGTACTTC

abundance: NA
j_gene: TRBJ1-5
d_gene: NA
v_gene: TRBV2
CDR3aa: CASRGRQANQPQHF
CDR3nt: TGTGCCAGCAGGGGTCGACAGGCAAATCAGCCCCAGCATTTT

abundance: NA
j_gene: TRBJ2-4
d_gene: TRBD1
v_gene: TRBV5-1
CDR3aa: CASSQITGDKNIQYF
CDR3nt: TGCGCCAGCAGCCAAATAACAGGGGACAAAAACATTCAGTACTTC

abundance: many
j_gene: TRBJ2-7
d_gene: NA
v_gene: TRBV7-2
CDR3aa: CASSLAGTSTYEQYF
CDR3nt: TGTGCCAGCAGCTTAGCGGGCACGTCCACCTACGAGCAGTACTTC

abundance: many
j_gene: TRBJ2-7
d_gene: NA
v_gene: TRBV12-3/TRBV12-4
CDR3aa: CASSRQVSYEQYF
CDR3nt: TGTGCCAGCAGCCGACAGGTTTCCTACGAGCAGTACTTC

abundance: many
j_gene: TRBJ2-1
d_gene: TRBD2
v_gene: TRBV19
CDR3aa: CASSPLAGGYYNEQFF
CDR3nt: TGTGCCAGTAGTCCACTAGCGGGGGGGTACTACAATGAGCAGTTCTTC

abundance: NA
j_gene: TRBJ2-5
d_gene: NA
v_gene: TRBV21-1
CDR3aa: CASSKCAGETQYF
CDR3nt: TGTGCCAGCAGCAAATGTGCTGGAGAGACCCAGTACTTC

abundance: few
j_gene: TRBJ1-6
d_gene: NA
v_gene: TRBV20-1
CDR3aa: CSSHAGKLNSPLHF
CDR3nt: TGCAGTTCACATGCCGGGAAACTGAATTCACCCCTCCACTTT

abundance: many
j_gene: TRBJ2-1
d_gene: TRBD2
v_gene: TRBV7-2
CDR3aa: CASSTGLARDEQFF
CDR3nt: TGTGCCAGCAGCACCGGACTAGCTAGGGATGAGCAGTTCTTC

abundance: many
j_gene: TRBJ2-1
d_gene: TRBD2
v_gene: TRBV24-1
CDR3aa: CATSDSFGLAGEEGPYNEQFF
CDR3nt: TGTGCCACCAGTGATTCTTTTGGACTAGCGGGAGAAGAGGGACCCTACAATGAGCAGTTCTTC

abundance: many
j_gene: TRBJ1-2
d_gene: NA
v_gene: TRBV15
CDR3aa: CATSRDRANYGYTF
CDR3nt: TGTGCCACCAGCAGAGATAGGGCTAACTATGGCTACACCTTC

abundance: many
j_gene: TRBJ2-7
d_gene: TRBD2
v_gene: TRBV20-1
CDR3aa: CSVNLAGTYEQYF
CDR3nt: TGCAGTGTAAACTTAGCGGGGACTTACGAGCAGTACTTC

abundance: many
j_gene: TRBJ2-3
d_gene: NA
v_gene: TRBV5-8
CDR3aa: CASSSDGPSTDTQYF
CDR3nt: TGTGCCAGCAGCTCCGACGGACCTAGCACAGATACGCAGTATTTT

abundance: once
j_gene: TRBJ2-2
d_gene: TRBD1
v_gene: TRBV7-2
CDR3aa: CASSRPGQAVGELFF
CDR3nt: TGTGCCAGCAGCCGCCCGGGACAGGCGGTAGGGGAGCTGTTTTTT

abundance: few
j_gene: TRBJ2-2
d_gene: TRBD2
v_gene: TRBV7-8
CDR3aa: CASRLRTSGGTGELFF
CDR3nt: TGTGCCAGCAGACTCAGGACTAGCGGGGGGACCGGGGAGCTGTTTTTT

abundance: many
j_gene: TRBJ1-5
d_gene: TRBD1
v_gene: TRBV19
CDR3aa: CASSIPGTGHQPQHF
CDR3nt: TGTGCCAGTAGTATTCCCGGGACAGGGCATCAGCCCCAGCATTTT

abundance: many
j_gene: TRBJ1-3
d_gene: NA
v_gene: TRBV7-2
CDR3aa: CASSYTAQGSGNTIYF
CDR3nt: TGTGCCAGCAGCTACACCGCACAGGGCTCTGGAAACACCATATATTTT

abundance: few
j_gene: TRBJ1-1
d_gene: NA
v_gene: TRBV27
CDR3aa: CASSFLGGEAFF
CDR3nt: TGTGCCAGCAGTTTCCTGGGCGGTGAAGCTTTCTTT

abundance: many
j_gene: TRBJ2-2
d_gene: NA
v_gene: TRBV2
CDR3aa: CASSVAVPAGELFF
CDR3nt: TGTGCCAGCAGTGTGGCAGTCCCGGCCGGGGAGCTGTTTTTT

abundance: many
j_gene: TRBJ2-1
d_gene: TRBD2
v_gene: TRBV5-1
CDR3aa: CASSLESSGYNEQFF
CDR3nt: TGCGCCAGCAGCTTGGAGTCTAGCGGATACAATGAGCAGTTCTTC

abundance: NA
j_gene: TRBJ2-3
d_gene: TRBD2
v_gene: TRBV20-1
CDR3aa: CSVNEGLALYTQYF
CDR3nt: TGCAGTGTAAATGAGGGACTAGCTTTATATACGCAGTATTTT